A few counts support the clone carrying this TCR beta chain. The sample originates from a study of blood T cells in healthy people across ages. It was around 10 milliliters of peripheral blood that were drawn from each donor. With a J-beta primer mix and a sample-barcoded 5' primer, a second PCR ran about 7 to 12 cycles. Every single cDNA molecule received a tag from a template-switch adaptor with 12 random nucleotides. Via MiXCR, TCRdb re-called the 5' RACE reads, giving one row per CDR3 protein. Of more than 800,000 distinct CDR3 sequences listed, around 28% are singletons. The V end was cut by 5 bases, the J end by 8 bases, with 18 bases between. The CDR3 totals 15 residues. In germline, CDR1 is SNHLY, CDR2 FYNNEI.

This receptor was taken from a woman older than 75 in good health. The V and J genes are TRBV2 and TRBJ1-4, with D perhaps TRBD1 (5 bases). The sample consisted of blood. CDR3 in amino acids: CASSFQGPGGEKLFF. The CDR3 DNA reads TGTGCCAGCAGTTTCCAGGGTCCTGGGGGAGAAAAACTGTTTTTT.